The T cell receptor (beta chain) described here comes from a study of blood T cell repertoires in COVID-19. Per the original methods: Scientists estimated how many nucleated cells there were by amplifying reference gene primers. The assay was immunoSEQ multiplex PCR, and TCRdb's table has in-frame clones only and misses some. V and J calls and clone size follow that table, whereas D and trimming were derived from the DNA. The repertoire holds roughly 130,000 clones, with roughly 80% as singletons. The CDR3 runs to 15 residues. Germline CDR1 and CDR2: SNHLY and FYNNEI. The V and J ends lost 1 base and 11 bases respectively, with 18 bases between them.

The chain employs TRBV2 and TRBJ1-5; D may be TRBD1 (6 bases). This sequence originates from a woman aged 60 to 75 with acute or convalescent COVID-19. The material sequenced was peripheral blood. This CDR3 reads CASSEEPPGEWAQHF. The DNA of the CDR3 is TGTGCCAGCAGTGAAGAACCGCCAGGGGAATGGGCCCAGCATTTT. Complete variable domain (other parts from reference TRBV2 and TRBJ1-5): EPEVTQTPSHQVTQMGQEVILRCVPISNHLYFYWYRQILGQKVEFLVSFYNNEISEKSEIFDDQFSVERPDGSNFTLKIRSTKLEDSAMYFCASSEEPPGEWAQHFGDGTRLSIL.